This passage covers 9 T cell receptor beta chains from one sample sequenced in a study of response to subunit inactivated influenza vaccine. MiXCR was run by TCRdb on the RT-PCR reads, yielding one entry per CDR3 protein. The sample has 800,000 or so distinct CDR3 sequences, less than 25% seen once. The sequenced sample was PBMCs from blood, obtained about 5 days after vaccination. The origin of the receptors is a man aged 45 to 65 who received an inactivated influenza vaccine.

The table lists this clonotype with many counts. In nucleotides, the CDR3 is TGTGCCAGCAGCTTCGGGGGATCCCGCACAGATACGCAGTATTTT. Amino acid sequence: CASSFGGSRTDTQYF. The chain recombines TRBV7-6 with TRBJ2-3; tentatively, D is TRBD2 (6 bases). This CDR3 comprises 15 residues. Germline loops: CDR1 SGHVS, CDR2 FNYEAQ. Trimming shortened V by 3 bases and J by 1 base, and 11 bases separated the two germline ends.

The chain uses TRBV5-1 and TRBJ2-2; 7 positions agree with TRBD1. CDR1 and CDR2 from the germline V gene are SGHRS and YFSETQ. This CDR3 is 14 amino acids long. Trimming took 4 bases from V and 4 from J; bases not matched to a gene: 4. The DNA for the CDR3 is TGCGCCAGCAGCCCACAGGGGATCACCGGGGAGCTGTTTTTT. Translating gives CASSPQGITGELFF.

This clonotype occurred a few times. V gene TRBV25-1 combines with J gene TRBJ2-3; the D is unclear. Germline V gene sequence: CDR1 MGHDK, CDR2 SYGVNS. Trimming pared 3 bases from V and 5 bases from J, leaving 18 bases between. CDR3 length: 16 amino acids. In nucleotides, the CDR3 is TGTGCCAGCAGTGAGTTACAAACGTCCCTCGGAGATACGCAGTATTTT. The encoded protein is CASSELQTSLGDTQYF.

The chain links TRBV5-1 to TRBJ2-4, with 11 bases fitting TRBD1. V lost 0 bases and J lost 0; bases outside the gene matches: 5. This CDR3 contains 18 residues. In germline, CDR1 is SGHRS, CDR2 YFSETQ. The CDR3 DNA sequence: TGCGCCAGCAGCTTGGGGGACAGGGGGAGCCTAGCCAAAAACATTCAGTACTTC. The encoded protein is CASSLGDRGSLAKNIQYF.

This clonotype has a handful of counts. The chain carries TRBV29-1 and TRBJ2-5; no reliable D call. The V gene lost 0 bases and the J gene lost 0 bases, with 5 bases spanning the gap. Germline V gene sequence: CDR1 SQVTM, CDR2 ANQGSEA. The CDR3 consists of 13 residues. CDR3 DNA sequence: TGCAGCGTTGAAGACAGCAACCAAGAGACCCAGTACTTC. As protein: CSVEDSNQETQYF.

In this sample, this clonotype turned up many times. This chain connects TRBV6-2 or TRBV6-3 to TRBJ2-1; D is uncertain. CDR3 length equals 12 residues. V shed 6 bases and J shed 4 bases, with 7 bases lying between them. Germline V gene lookup returns CDR1 MNHEY and CDR2 SVGEGT. Written as DNA, the CDR3 is TGTGCCAGCAGCGGGCTTTACAATGAGCAGTTCTTC. Its protein is CASSGLYNEQFF.

V and J are TRBV7-9 and TRBJ2-5; 7 bases match TRBD1. Germline V gene data show CDR1 as SEHNR and CDR2 as FQNEAQ (reference sequence). The CDR3 has 15 residues. V lost 4 bases, J lost 2 bases, and 7 bases stayed unmatched. The DNA for the CDR3 is TGTGCCAGCAGCTCGGGACAGCCGTTGCAAGAGACCCAGTACTTC. It specifies CASSSGQPLQETQYF.

This clonotype was found a few times. The chain combines TRBV7-2 with TRBJ2-5; D is tentatively TRBD1 or TRBD2 (7 bases each). The CDR3 contains 16 residues. CDR1 SGHTA and CDR2 FQGNSA come from the germline V gene. Trimming left V 4 bases short and J 2 bases short, with 17 bases between. The CDR3 coding sequence is TGTGCCAGCAGCTCCCTCGGGGGGACAGCTCAAGAGACCCAGTACTTC. This encodes CASSSLGGTAQETQYF. Using reference TRBV7-2 and TRBJ2-5 for the parts outside the CDR3, the full variable domain is GAGVSQSPSNKVTEKGKDVELRCDPISGHTALYWYRQSLGQGLEFLIYFQGNSAPDKSGLPSDRFSAERTGGSVSTLTIQRTQQEDSAVYLCASSSLGGTAQETQYFGPGTRLLVL.

This clonotype was picked up a small number of times. The V gene is TRBV3-1, the J gene TRBJ2-1, with 7 bases fitting TRBD1. V trimming: 2 bases; J trimming: 8 bases; junction bases outside the gene matches: 9. The germline gives CDR1 LGHDT, CDR2 YNNKEL (reference sequence). The CDR3 extends over 15 amino acids. The CDR3 DNA is TGTGCCAGCAGCCAATTTACAGGGGTAAGGGATGAGCAGTTCTTC. Its translation is CASSQFTGVRDEQFF.